This TCR beta chain was identified during a study of blood T cells in healthy people across ages. Per-sample yields of isolated PBMCs were at least 6 million. A J-beta primer mix and a sample-barcoded 5' primer were used in a second PCR of roughly 6 to 12 cycles. Each cDNA molecule carried a tag from a template-switch adaptor that contained 12 random nucleotides. MiXCR, run by TCRdb on the 5' RACE reads, gives a single entry per CDR3 protein. The sample holds approximately 1.5 million distinct CDR3 sequences; less than 45% are singletons and the top ten take less than 5%. CDR1 and CDR2 from the germline V gene are MNHEY and SVGAGI. Trimming at V came to 5 bases and at J to 4 bases, leaving 19 bases not matched to a gene. This CDR3 is 18 amino acids long.

Sequencing was done on a sample of blood. The receptor's source is a woman aged 18-30 years in good health. V usage is TRBV6-5 and J usage is TRBJ1-2; 7 positions match TRBD1. The CDR3, as DNA: TGTGCCAGCAGTACCCGATTCCCAAGACAGGGAGCGGTCTATGGCTACACCTTC. Translated, it gives CASSTRFPRQGAVYGYTF.